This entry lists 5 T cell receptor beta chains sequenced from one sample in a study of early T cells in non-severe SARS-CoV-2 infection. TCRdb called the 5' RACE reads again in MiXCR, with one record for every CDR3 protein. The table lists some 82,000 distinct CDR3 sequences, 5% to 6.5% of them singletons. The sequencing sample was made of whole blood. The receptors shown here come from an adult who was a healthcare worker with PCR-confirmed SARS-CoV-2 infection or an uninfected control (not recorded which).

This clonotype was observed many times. CDR3 DNA sequence: TGTGCCAGCAGCCAAGAGGGCGGGAGGAGGAACAATGAGCAGTTCTTC. Encoded protein: CASSQEGGRRNNEQFF. The chain couples TRBV4-2 to TRBJ2-1; 8 bases agree with TRBD2. CDR3 length equals 16 residues. V lost 0 bases and J lost 5; bases outside the gene matches: 6. The germline V gene encodes CDR1 LGHNA and CDR2 YNFKEQ.

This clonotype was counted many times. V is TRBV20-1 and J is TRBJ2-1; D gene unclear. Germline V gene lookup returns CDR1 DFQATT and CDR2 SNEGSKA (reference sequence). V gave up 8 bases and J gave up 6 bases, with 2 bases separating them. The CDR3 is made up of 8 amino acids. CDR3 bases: TGCAGTCCCAATGAGCAGTTCTTC. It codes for CSPNEQFF.

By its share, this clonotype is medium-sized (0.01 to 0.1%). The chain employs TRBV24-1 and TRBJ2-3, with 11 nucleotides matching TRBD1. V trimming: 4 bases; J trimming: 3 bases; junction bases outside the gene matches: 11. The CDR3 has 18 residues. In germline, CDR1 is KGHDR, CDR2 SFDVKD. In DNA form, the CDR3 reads TGTGCCACCAGTGACCGCCCCCGGACAGGGGGCCGGACAGATACGCAGTATTTT. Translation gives CATSDRPRTGGRTDTQYF.

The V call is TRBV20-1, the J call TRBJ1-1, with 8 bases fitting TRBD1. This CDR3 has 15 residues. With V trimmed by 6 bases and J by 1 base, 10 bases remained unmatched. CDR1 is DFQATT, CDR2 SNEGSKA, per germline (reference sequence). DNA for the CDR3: TGCAGTGCAACTGGACAGGGCTACTCGAACACTGAAGCTTTCTTT. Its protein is CSATGQGYSNTEAFF.

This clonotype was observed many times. The CDR3 is CSAPGHGQGSYEQYF. In nucleotides, the CDR3 is TGCAGTGCTCCTGGACATGGACAGGGATCCTACGAGCAGTACTTC. This chain uses TRBV20-1 with TRBJ2-7, with 8 bases aligning to TRBD1. Per the germline V gene, CDR1 is DFQATT and CDR2 is SNEGSKA (reference sequence). Trimming removed 5 bases from V and 1 base from J; junction bases left unmatched: 10. CDR3 size: 15 residues.